This is a list of T cell receptor beta chains from one sample in a study of CD8 T cells in ankylosing spondylitis. TCRdb independently ran MiXCR on the 5' RACE reads; one entry per CDR3 protein. The data show about 360,000 distinct CDR3 sequences, 20% seen once. The specimen was blood, either unsorted or a sorted T cell fraction (not recorded which). The receptors come from a male donor with ankylosing spondylitis or in good health (not recorded which). Both conserved end residues are part of each CDR3. A D gene is named only where the DNA matches it firmly. A clone size is listed for some rows: how often the clone was seen (once, few, many), or a class if it is expanded.

>few|TRBJ2-1|-|TRBV7-6|16
TGTGCCAGCAGCTATATGTCGGGGGCCCTCTACAATGAGCAGTTCTTC
CASSYMSGALYNEQFF
>-|TRBJ2-1|-|TRBV7-8|14
TGTGCCAGCAGCCCCTCCGTCGTCCACAATGAGCAGTTCTTC
CASSPSVVHNEQFF
>few|TRBJ2-7|-|TRBV29-1|12
TGCAGCGCAACAGATTACTCCTACGAGCAGTACTTC
CSATDYSYEQYF
>few|TRBJ2-3|-|TRBV7-9|13
TGTGCCAGCAGCCCTGCAGGAGGAAATGCGCAGTATTTT
CASSPAGGNAQYF
>-|TRBJ2-2|TRBD1|TRBV2|16
TGTGCCAGCAGCGGCGAGACAGGGGTCGTCCCCGGAGAGCTGTTTTTT
CASSGETGVVPGELFF
>few|TRBJ2-7|-|TRBV6-1|14
TGTGCCAGCAGTGAATTGGGCAGGGGTTACGAGCAGTACTTC
CASSELGRGYEQYF
>-|TRBJ2-5|-|TRBV13|16
TGTGCCAGCAGCTTAGGCGGGGGAGGTTTCCAAGAGACCCAGTACTTC
CASSLGGGGFQETQYF
>few|TRBJ2-2|-|TRBV20-1|17
TGCAGTGCTAGAGTTGGGGAACAGGGTGACTGGGCCGGGGAGCTGTTTTTT
CSARVGEQGDWAGELFF
>few|TRBJ2-1|-|TRBV14|12
TGTGCCAGCAGCCAGAATGGGGGTGAGCAGTTCTTC
CASSQNGGEQFF
>-|TRBJ2-3|TRBD2|TRBV27|15
TGTGCCAGCACTCAGGTGGCGGGGGGCACAGATACGCAGTATTTT
CASTQVAGGTDTQYF
>many|TRBJ2-3|TRBD1|TRBV6-1|15
TGTGCCAGCCAACCCGGGACAGGGGGCGCGGATACGCAGTATTTT
CASQPGTGGADTQYF
>-|TRBJ2-1|-|TRBV29-1|13
TGCAGCGTTGAACACGGACTCTACAATGAGCAGTTCTTC
CSVEHGLYNEQFF
>-|TRBJ2-1|-|TRBV12-3/TRBV12-4|12
TGTGCCAGCAGTTTTCACCAGCATGAGCAGTTCTTC
CASSFHQHEQFF
>-|TRBJ2-7|-|TRBV12-3/TRBV12-4|12
TGTGCCAGCGGGGCAGGTACCTTCGAGCAGTACTTC
CASGAGTFEQYF
>few|TRBJ2-5|TRBD2|TRBV7-8|14
TGTGCCAGCAGCCGAGAGGGAGGGTCAGAGACCCAGTACTTC
CASSREGGSETQYF
>-|TRBJ2-7|-|TRBV20-1|17
TGCAGTGCCCCCGGACAGGCCCTCACCTTACGGACTAGCGAGCAGTACTTC
CSAPGQALTLRTSEQYF
>-|TRBJ2-7|TRBD1|TRBV6-1|14
TGTGCCAGCAGTGAATGGGACAGGGGATACGAGCAGTACTTC
CASSEWDRGYEQYF
>-|TRBJ2-1|TRBD2|TRBV7-9|15
TGTGCCAGCAGCTTTAGCGGGGGGGCAGCCAATGAGCAGTTCTTC
CASSFSGGAANEQFF
>few|TRBJ2-7|-|TRBV6-1|13
TGTGCCAGCAGCCCTAGTGAGGAAGGCGAGCAGTACTTC
CASSPSEEGEQYF
>-|TRBJ2-5|TRBD1|TRBV5-8|15
TGTGCCAGCAACGAAGCGACAGGGGGCAGGGAGACCCAGTACTTC
CASNEATGGRETQYF